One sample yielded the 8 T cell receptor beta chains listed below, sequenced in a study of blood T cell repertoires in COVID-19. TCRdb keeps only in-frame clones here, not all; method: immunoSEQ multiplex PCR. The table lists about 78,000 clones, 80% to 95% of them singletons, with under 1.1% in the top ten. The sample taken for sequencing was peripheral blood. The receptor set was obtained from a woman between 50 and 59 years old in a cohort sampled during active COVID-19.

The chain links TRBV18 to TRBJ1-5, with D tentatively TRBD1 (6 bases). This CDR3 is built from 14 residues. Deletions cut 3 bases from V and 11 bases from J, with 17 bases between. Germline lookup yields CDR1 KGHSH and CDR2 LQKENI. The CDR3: CASSPAGDPGTQHF. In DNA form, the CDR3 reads TGTGCCAGCTCACCGGCAGGGGACCCCGGGACCCAGCATTTT.

CDR3 nucleotides: TGTGCCAGCAGTTCCCTGGGGGGACGAAGGAAGGACACTGAAGCTTTCTTT. Encoded protein: CASSSLGGRRKDTEAFF. The gene calls are TRBV27 and TRBJ1-1, with a tentative D call TRBD1 (5 bases). V was shortened by 4 bases and J by 3 bases, with 21 bases between the two germline ends. Germline V gives CDR1 MNHEY, CDR2 SMNVEV (reference sequence). This CDR3 spans 17 amino acids.

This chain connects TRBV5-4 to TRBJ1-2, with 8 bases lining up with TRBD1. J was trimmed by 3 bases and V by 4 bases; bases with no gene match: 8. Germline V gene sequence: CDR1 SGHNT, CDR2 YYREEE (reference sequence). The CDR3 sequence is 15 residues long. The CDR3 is CASSVRTGWDYGYTF. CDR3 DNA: TGTGCCAGCAGCGTTCGGACAGGGTGGGACTATGGCTACACCTTC.

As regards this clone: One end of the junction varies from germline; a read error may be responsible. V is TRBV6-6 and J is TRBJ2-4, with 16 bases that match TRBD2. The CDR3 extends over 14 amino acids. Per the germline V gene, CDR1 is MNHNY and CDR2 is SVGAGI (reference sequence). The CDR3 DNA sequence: TGTGCCAGCAGTCACGGGACTAGCGGGAGGGCCTGGAACTTC. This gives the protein CASSHGTSGRAWNF.

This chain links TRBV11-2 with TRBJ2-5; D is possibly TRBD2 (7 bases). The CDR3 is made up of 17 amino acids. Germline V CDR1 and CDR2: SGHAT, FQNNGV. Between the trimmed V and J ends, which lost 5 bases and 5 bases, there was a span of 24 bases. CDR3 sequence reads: CASSLRGRGRASETQYF. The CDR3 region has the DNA TGTGCCAGCAGCCTAAGGGGAAGGGGGAGGGCCTCGGAGACCCAGTACTTC.

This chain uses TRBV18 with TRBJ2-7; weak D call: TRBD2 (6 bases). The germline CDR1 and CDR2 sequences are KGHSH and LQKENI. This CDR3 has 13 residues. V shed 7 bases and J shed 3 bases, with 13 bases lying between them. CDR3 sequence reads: CASLGGESYEQYF. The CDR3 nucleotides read TGTGCCAGCTTAGGCGGGGAAAGCTACGAGCAGTACTTC.

The CDR3, as DNA: TGTGCCAGCGGGCTTTTAGCAGGGGATGAAAAACTGTTTTTT. This translates into CASGLLAGDEKLFF. V and J are TRBV28 and TRBJ1-4, with a tentative D call TRBD1 (6 bases). The germline V and J ends were trimmed by 8 bases and 6 bases, with 16 bases remaining between them. Germline V gene sequence: CDR1 MDHEN, CDR2 SYDVKM. The CDR3 has 14 residues. Supplemented by reference TRBV28 and TRBJ1-4, the full variable domain reads DVKVTQSSRYLVKRTGEKVFLECVQDMDHENMFWYRQDPGLGLRLIYFSYDVKMKEKGDIPEGYSVSREKKERFSLILESASTNQTSMYLCASGLLAGDEKLFFGSGTQLSVL.

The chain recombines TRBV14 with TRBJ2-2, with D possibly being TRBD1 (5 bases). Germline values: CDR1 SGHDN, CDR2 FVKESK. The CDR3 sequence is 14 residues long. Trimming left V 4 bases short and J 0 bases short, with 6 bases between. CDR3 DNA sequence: TGTGCCAGCAGCCGGGGCACGAACACCGGGGAGCTGTTTTTT. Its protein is CASSRGTNTGELFF.